The clone carrying this TCR beta chain was counted only a few times. Its antigen is not identified. This sample is drawn from a study of identical twins. This CDR3 is 13 amino acids long. From germline, CDR1 is SQVTM and CDR2 ANQGSEA. With 6 bases removed from V and 1 base from J, the gap between germline ends came to 9 bases. A single record per CDR3 protein comes from TCRdb applying MiXCR to the 5' RACE reads. This sample yields 700,000 or so distinct CDR3 sequences, of which under 9% are seen a single time; around 0.98% belongs to the top ten. Findings of the study overall: Conclusions rested on cross-sectional statistics rather than following the same donors.

This sample also appeared in a second study, on yellow fever vaccine responses in identical twins.

Sequenced sample: PBMCs. The sequence was collected from a woman in her late teens or twenties in good health. The gene calls are TRBV29-1 and TRBJ2-2; D gene ambiguous. As DNA, the CDR3 is TGCAGCGTCGAGACTCAGAACACCGGGGAGCTGTTTTTT. Protein sequence: CSVETQNTGELFF.